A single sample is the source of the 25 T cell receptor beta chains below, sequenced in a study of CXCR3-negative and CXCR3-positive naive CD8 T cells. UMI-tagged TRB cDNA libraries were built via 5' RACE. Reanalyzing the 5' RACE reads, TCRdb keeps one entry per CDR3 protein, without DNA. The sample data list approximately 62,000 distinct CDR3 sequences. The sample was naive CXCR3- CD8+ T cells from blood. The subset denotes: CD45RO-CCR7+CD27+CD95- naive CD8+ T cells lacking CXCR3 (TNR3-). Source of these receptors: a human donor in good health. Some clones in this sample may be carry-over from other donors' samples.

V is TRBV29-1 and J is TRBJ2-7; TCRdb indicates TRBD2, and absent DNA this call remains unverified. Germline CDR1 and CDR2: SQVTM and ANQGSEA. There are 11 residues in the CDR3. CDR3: CSVLLAHEQYF.

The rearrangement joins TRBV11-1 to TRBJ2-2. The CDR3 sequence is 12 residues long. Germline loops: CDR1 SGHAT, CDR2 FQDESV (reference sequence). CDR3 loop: CASSMYTGELFF.

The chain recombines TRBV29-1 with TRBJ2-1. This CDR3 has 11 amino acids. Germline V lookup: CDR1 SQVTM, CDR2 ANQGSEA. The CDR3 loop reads CSGRDYNEQFF.

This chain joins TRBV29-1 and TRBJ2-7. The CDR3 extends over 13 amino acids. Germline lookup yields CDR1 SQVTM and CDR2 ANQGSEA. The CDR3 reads CSVDSGKAYEQYF.

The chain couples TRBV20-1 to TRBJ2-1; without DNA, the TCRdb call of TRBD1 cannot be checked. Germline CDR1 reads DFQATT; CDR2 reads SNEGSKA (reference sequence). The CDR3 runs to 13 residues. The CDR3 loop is CSAGTRGYNEQFF.

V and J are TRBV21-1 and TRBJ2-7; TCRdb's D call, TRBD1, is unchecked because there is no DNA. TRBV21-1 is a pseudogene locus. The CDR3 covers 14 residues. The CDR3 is CATAWGQGVYEQYF.

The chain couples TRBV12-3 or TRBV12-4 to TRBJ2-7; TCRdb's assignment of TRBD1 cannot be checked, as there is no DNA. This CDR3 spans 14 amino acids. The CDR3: CASSSGQAAYEQYF.

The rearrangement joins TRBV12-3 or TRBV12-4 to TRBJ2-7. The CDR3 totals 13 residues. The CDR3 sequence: CASSFTPTGEQYF.

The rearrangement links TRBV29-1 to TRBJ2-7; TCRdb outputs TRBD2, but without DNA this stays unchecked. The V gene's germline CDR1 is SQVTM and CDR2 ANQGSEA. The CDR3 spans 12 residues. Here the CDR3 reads CSAGDLPYEQYF.

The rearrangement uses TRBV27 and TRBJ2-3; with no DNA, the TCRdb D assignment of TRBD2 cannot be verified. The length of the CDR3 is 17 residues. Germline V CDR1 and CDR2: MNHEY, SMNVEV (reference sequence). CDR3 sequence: CASSLSPSGRAPDTQYF.

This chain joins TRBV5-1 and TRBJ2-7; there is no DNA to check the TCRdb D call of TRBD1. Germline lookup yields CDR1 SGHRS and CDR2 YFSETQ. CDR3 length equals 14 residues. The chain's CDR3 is CASSLGQGAYEQYF. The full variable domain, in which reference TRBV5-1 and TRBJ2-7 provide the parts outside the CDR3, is KAGVTQTPRYLIKTRGQQVTLSCSPISGHRSVSWYQQTPGQGLQFLFEYFSETQRNKGNFPGRFSGRQFSNSRSEMNVSTLELGDSALYLCASSLGQGAYEQYFGPGTRLTVT.

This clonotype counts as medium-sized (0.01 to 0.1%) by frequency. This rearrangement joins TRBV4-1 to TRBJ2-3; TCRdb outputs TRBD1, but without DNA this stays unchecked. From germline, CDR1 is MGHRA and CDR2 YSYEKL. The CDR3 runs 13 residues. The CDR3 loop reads CASAGGRSDTQYF.

The CDR3 protein is CASSRQGIPETQYF. This chain joins TRBV14 and TRBJ2-5; TCRdb's D call of TRBD1 is untestable without DNA. This CDR3 spans 14 amino acids. CDR1 SGHDN and CDR2 FVKESK come from the germline V gene.

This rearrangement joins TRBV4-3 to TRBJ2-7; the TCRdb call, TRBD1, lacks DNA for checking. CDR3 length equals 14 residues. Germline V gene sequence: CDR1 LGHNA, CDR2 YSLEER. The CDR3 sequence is CASSQEDKIYEQYF.

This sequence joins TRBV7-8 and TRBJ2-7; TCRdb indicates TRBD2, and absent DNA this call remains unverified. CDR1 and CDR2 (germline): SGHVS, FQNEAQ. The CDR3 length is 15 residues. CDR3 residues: CASSLPSGRASEQYF. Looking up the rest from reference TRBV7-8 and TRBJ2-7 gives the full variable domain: GAGVSQSPRYKVAKRGQDVALRCDPISGHVSLFWYQQALGQGPEFLTYFQNEAQLDKSGLPSDRFFAERPEGSVSTLKIQRTQQEDSAVYLCASSLPSGRASEQYFGPGTRLTVT.

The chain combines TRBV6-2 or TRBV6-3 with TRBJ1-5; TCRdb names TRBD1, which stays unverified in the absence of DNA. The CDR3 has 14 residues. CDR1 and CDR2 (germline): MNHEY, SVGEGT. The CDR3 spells CASTQGVEGQPQHF.

The CDR3 loop is CASSSLLGTSYEQYF. The chain is built from TRBV7-9 and TRBJ2-7; TCRdb gives TRBD2 as the D gene, but with no DNA this cannot be confirmed. This CDR3 comprises 15 residues. Germline CDR1 reads SEHNR; CDR2 reads FQNEAQ (reference sequence).

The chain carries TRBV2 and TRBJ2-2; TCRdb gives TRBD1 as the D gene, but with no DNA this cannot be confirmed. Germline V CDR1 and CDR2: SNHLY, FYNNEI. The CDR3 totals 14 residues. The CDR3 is CARTGRMNTGELFF.

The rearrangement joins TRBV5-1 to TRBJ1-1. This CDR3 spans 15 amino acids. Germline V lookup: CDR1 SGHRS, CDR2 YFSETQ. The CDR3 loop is CASSLEELFISEAFF.

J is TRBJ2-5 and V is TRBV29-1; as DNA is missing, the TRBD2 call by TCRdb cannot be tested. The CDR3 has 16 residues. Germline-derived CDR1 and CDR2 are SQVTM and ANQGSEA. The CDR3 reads CSVEDEGLASQETQYF.

CDR3 in amino acids: CSVNTGETEAFF. The rearrangement links TRBV29-1 to TRBJ1-1; TCRdb calls TRBD1, which cannot be checked without DNA. The germline V gene has CDR1 SQVTM and CDR2 ANQGSEA. CDR3 length: 12 amino acids.

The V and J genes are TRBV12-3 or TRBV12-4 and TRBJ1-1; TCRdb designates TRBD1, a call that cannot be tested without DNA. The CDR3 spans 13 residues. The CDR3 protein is CASRDRQNTEAFF.

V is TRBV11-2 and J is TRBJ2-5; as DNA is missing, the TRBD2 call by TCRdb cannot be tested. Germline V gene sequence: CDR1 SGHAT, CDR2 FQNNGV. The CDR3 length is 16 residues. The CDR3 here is CASSDRLAGVQETQYF.

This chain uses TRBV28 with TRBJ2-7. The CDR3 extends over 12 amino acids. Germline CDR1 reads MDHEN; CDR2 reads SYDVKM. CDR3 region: CASSTSSYEQYF.

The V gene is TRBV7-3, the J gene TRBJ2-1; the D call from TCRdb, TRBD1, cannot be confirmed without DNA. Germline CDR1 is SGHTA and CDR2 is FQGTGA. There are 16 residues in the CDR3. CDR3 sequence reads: CASSLGVGGYYNEQFF.